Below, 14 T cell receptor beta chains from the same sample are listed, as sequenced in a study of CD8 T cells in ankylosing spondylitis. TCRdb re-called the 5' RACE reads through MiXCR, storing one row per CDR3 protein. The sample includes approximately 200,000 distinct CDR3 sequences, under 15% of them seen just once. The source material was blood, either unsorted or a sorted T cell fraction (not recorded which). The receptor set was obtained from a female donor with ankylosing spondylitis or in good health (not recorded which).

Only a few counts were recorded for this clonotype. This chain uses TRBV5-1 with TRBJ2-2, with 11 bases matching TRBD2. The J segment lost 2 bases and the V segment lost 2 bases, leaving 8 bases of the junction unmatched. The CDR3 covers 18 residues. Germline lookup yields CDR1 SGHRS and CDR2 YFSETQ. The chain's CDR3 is CASSFDLTSGANTGELFF. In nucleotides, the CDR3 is TGCGCCAGCAGCTTTGACCTGACTAGCGGGGCCAACACCGGGGAGCTGTTTTTT.

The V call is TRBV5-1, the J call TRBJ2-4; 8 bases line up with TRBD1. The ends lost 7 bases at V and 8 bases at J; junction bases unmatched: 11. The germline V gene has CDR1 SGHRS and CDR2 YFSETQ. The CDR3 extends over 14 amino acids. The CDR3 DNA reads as TGCGCCAGCGGACAGGGAGCCACTGCAGACATTCAGTACTTC. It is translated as CASGQGATADIQYF.

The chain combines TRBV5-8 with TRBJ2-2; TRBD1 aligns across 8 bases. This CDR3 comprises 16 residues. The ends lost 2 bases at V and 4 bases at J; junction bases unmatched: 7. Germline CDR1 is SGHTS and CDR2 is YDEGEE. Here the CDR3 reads CASSFYRGSGTGELFF. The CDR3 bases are TGTGCCAGCAGCTTTTACAGGGGGTCGGGCACCGGGGAGCTGTTTTTT.

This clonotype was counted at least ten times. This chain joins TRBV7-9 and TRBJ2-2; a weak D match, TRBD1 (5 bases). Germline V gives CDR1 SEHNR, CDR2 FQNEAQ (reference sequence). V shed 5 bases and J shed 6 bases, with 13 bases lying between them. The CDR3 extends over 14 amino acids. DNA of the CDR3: TGTGCCAGCAGCCCCGCTGCCAGGGCCGGGGAGCTGTTTTTT. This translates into CASSPAARAGELFF.

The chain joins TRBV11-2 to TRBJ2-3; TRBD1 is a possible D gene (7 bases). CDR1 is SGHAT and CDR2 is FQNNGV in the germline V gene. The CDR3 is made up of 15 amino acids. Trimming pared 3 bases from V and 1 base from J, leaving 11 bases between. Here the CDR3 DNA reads TGTGCCAGCAGCTTCCAGGGGGGAGGCACAGATACGCAGTATTTT. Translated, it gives CASSFQGGGTDTQYF.

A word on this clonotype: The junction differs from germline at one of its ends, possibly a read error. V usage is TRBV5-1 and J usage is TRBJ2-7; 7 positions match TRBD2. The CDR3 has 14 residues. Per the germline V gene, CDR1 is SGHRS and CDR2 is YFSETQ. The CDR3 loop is CATSLGGSPGEQYF. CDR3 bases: TGCGCCACCAGCTTGGGGGGGTCCCCTGGCGAGCAGTACTTC.

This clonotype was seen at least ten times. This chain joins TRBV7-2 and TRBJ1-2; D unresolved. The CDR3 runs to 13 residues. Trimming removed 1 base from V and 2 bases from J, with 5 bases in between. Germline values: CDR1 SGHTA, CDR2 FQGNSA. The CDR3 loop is CASSLGNNYGYTF. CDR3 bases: TGTGCCAGCAGCTTAGGAAACAACTATGGCTACACCTTC.

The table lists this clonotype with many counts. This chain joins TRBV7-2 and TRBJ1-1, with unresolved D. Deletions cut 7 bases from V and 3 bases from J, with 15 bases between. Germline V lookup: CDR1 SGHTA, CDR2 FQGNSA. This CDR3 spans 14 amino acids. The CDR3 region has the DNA TGTGCCAGCACCCCTCTCAGTGGGTACACTGAAGCTTTCTTT. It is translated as CASTPLSGYTEAFF.

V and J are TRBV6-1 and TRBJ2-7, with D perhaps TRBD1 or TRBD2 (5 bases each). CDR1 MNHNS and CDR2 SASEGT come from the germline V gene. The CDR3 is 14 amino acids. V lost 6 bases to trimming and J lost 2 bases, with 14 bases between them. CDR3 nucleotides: TGTGCCAGCAGAAGGGACCAGGGACCCTACGAGCAGTACTTC. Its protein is CASRRDQGPYEQYF.

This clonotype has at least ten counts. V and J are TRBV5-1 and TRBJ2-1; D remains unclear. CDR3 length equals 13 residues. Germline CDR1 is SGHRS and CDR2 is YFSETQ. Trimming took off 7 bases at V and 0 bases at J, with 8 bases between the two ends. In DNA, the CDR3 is TGCGCCAGCGGAGTAGGCTCCTACAATGAGCAGTTCTTC. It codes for CASGVGSYNEQFF. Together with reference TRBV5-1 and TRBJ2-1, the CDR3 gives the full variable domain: KAGVTQTPRYLIKTRGQQVTLSCSPISGHRSVSWYQQTPGQGLQFLFEYFSETQRNKGNFPGRFSGRQFSNSRSEMNVSTLELGDSALYLCASGVGSYNEQFFGPGTRLTVL.

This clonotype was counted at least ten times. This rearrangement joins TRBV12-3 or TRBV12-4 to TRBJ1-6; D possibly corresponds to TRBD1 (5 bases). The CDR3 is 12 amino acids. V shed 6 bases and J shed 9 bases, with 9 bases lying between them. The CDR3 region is CASSLQGSPLHF. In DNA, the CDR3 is TGTGCCAGCAGCCTCCAGGGTTCACCCCTCCACTTT.

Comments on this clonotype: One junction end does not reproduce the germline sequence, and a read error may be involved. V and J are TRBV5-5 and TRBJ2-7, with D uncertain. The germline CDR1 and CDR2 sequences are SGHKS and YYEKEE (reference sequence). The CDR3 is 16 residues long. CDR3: CAGSFPLSRNRLEQYF. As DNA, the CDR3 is TGTGCCGGCAGCTTCCCTCTAAGTAGAAACCGGCTCGAGCAGTACTTC.

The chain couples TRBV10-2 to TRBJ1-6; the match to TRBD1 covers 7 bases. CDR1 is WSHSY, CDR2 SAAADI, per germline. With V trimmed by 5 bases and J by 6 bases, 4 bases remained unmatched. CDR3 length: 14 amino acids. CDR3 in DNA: TGCGCCAGCAGTATAGGGGGCCTTAATTCACCCCTCCACTTT. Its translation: CASSIGGLNSPLHF.

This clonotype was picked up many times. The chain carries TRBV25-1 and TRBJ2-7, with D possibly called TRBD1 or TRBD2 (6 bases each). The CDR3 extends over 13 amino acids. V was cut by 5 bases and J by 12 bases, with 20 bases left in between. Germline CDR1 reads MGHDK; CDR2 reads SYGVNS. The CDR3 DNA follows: TGTGCCAGCAGTTCTCAGGACAGACGGGGGCTGTACTTC. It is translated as CASSSQDRRGLYF.